This T cell receptor beta chain was obtained from a study of long-term antiretroviral therapy in people with HIV. The authors ran the immunoSEQ assay, v3.0, at survey level. The data were produced by immunoSEQ multiplex PCR, yet TCRdb's version contains in-frame clones alone and is incomplete. The sample shows around 20,000 clones, approximately 80% of them seen only once. The ends lost 7 bases at V and 9 bases at J; junction bases unmatched: 9. Per germline, CDR1 SNHLY and CDR2 FYNNEI. This CDR3 spans 14 amino acids. Sequences were derived from unsorted PBMCs, sampled roughly 4 years after starting antiretroviral therapy. The chain couples TRBV2 to TRBJ2-1; the match to TRBD1 covers 10 bases. The sequence came from a young man with HIV. CDR3 protein: CASIGQGVVSEQFF. In DNA, the CDR3 is TGTGCCAGCATTGGACAGGGGGTAGTAAGTGAGCAGTTCTTC.